Listed here is a single T cell receptor (beta chain). In the study's own analysis: The authors estimated nucleated cell counts from reference gene primer amplification. The table came from immunoSEQ multiplex PCR; TCRdb's copy has only in-frame clones and leaves some out. That table is the source of V, J and clone size, and D and trimming were worked out from the DNA. The table records about 250,000 clones, around 82% of them present only once. These data come from a study of blood T cell repertoires in COVID-19. Study-level background: Samples came from the United States, Italy and Spain, spanning acute and convalescent COVID-19.

The CDR3 length is 16 residues. V was pared by 2 bases and J by 2 bases, with 6 bases of the junction left unmatched. Germline V gene sequence: CDR1 MDHEN, CDR2 SYDVKM. The sample taken for sequencing was peripheral blood. V usage is TRBV28 and J usage is TRBJ2-4, with 7 bases identical to TRBD1. The receptor's source is a man aged 45-65 years with active or convalescent COVID-19. The CDR3 DNA sequence: TGTGCCAGCAGTTTAAGACAGGGCGAATCCAAAAACATTCAGTACTTC. Amino acid sequence: CASSLRQGESKNIQYF.